A selection of T cell receptor beta chains follows, all from one sample in a study of shared clonotypes between healthy human individuals. Sequencing was performed with immunoSEQ multiplex PCR; in TCRdb, only in-frame clones are kept and a portion is missing. The sample yields around 1.4 million clones, 98% seen once. Input material: naive CD4+ T cells sorted from blood. The receptors here all came from a man aged 25-40 years in good health. Each CDR3 is given with its conserved first and last residue. Fields, in order: clone size, V gene, D gene, J gene, CDR3 DNA, CDR3 protein. The D gene is left open where the match is weak. Size is stated for part of the rows, as once, few or many counts, or as a class when the clone is expanded.

size: -; V: TRBV28; D: -; J: TRBJ2-5; DNA: TGTGCCAGCTCGGCACAAGTGCAAGAGACCCAGTACTTC; CDR3: CASSAQVQETQYF
size: -; V: TRBV6-1; D: -; J: TRBJ2-6; DNA: TGTGCCAGCAGTGAACAGGTCCCCACCTCTGGGGCCAACGTCCTGACTTTC; CDR3: CASSEQVPTSGANVLTF
size: -; V: TRBV11-1; D: -; J: TRBJ2-7; DNA: TGTGCCAGCAGCTTAGGGGGCTGGGCCAACTACGAGCAGTACTTC; CDR3: CASSLGGWANYEQYF
size: -; V: TRBV9; D: -; J: TRBJ1-5; DNA: TGTGCCAGCAGCGTCGCTATTAAGAGGGAGTTTTCGAATCAGCCCCAGCATTTT; CDR3: CASSVAIKREFSNQPQHF
size: -; V: TRBV5-1; D: TRBD1; J: TRBJ2-1; DNA: TGCGCCAGCAGCTCCTCCGGGACAGGGCTGACCTACAATGAGCAGTTCTTC; CDR3: CASSSSGTGLTYNEQFF
size: -; V: TRBV27; D: TRBD2; J: TRBJ2-1; DNA: TGTGCCAGCAGTTTAATTAGCGGGTACTCCTACAATGAGCAGTTCTTC; CDR3: CASSLISGYSYNEQFF
size: -; V: TRBV19; D: -; J: TRBJ2-7; DNA: TGTGCCAGTAGTATAGGGCCGGGGCAGGGGACCGAGCAGTACTTC; CDR3: CASSIGPGQGTEQYF
size: -; V: TRBV5-1; D: -; J: TRBJ2-5; DNA: TGCGCCAGCAGCTTGGCCTTTGGGAGAGGGGAGACCCAGTACTTC; CDR3: CASSLAFGRGETQYF
size: -; V: TRBV19; D: TRBD1; J: TRBJ2-3; DNA: TGTGCCACTAGGGGGCCGCGTTTGAGCACAGATACGCAGTATTTT; CDR3: CATRGPRLSTDTQYF
size: -; V: TRBV9; D: -; J: TRBJ1-1; DNA: TGTGCCAGCAGCGGATACAGGGAAGGGGATTCGTGGAACACTGAAGCTTTCTTT; CDR3: CASSGYREGDSWNTEAFF
size: -; V: TRBV27; D: -; J: TRBJ2-3; DNA: TGTGCCAGCAGTTTATCGAAGCCTAGCGGCACAGATACGCAGTATTTT; CDR3: CASSLSKPSGTDTQYF
size: -; V: TRBV6-1; D: -; J: TRBJ1-5; DNA: TGTGCCAGCAGTTTCGGACACTATAGCAATCAGCCCCAGCATTTT; CDR3: CASSFGHYSNQPQHF
size: -; V: TRBV5-4; D: TRBD1; J: TRBJ2-3; DNA: TGTGCCAGCAGCTTGGGGGGGACAGGGGCGGATACGCAGTATTTT; CDR3: CASSLGGTGADTQYF
size: -; V: TRBV6-1; D: -; J: TRBJ2-2; DNA: TGTGCCAGCATTGACAGGAGGAACACCGGGGAGCTGTTTTTT; CDR3: CASIDRRNTGELFF
size: -; V: TRBV5-4; D: TRBD2; J: TRBJ2-7; DNA: TGTGCCAGCAGCACGACTAGCGGGTACGAGCAGTACTTC; CDR3: CASSTTSGYEQYF
size: -; V: TRBV18; D: -; J: TRBJ2-5; DNA: TGTGCCAGCTCACGGCGGGACACCCAAGAGACCCAGTACTTC; CDR3: CASSRRDTQETQYF
size: once; V: TRBV19; D: -; J: TRBJ1-1; DNA: TGTGCCAGTAGTACCCCTACAGGCTATAACACTGAAGCTTTCTTT; CDR3: CASSTPTGYNTEAFF
size: -; V: TRBV5-5; D: TRBD1; J: TRBJ2-1; DNA: TGTGCCAGCAGCTTGGGTGGCAGGGGGCGAGATGAGCAGTTCTTC; CDR3: CASSLGGRGRDEQFF
size: -; V: TRBV5-6; D: TRBD1; J: TRBJ2-5; DNA: TGTGCCAGCAGCCGAGGACAGGTTCAAGAGACCCAGTACTTC; CDR3: CASSRGQVQETQYF
size: -; V: TRBV4-2; D: TRBD2; J: TRBJ2-1; DNA: TGTGCCAGCAGCCAAGCATCAGCGGGGGACAATGAGCAGTTCTTC; CDR3: CASSQASAGDNEQFF
size: -; V: TRBV10-2; D: -; J: TRBJ2-1; DNA: TGCGCCAGCAGTGGGAGAGGGATCGCTAATGAGCAGTTCTTC; CDR3: CASSGRGIANEQFF
size: -; V: TRBV5-1; D: -; J: TRBJ2-7; DNA: TGCGCCAGCAGCTTGGCTAAAGGACAGTTGATTACCTACGAGCAGTACTTC; CDR3: CASSLAKGQLITYEQYF
size: -; V: TRBV29-1; D: TRBD2; J: TRBJ2-1; DNA: TGCAGCGTGGCCGGGACTAGCATCAATGAGCAGTTCTTC; CDR3: CSVAGTSINEQFF
size: -; V: TRBV29-1; D: -; J: TRBJ2-5; DNA: TGCAGCGTTGACCCCCCGGGGATAAGGGAGACCCAGTACTTC; CDR3: CSVDPPGIRETQYF
size: -; V: TRBV29-1; D: -; J: TRBJ1-5; DNA: TGCAGCGTTGGTGAACAGCCCCAGCATTTT; CDR3: CSVGEQPQHF
size: once; V: TRBV4-2; D: TRBD2; J: TRBJ2-1; DNA: TGTGCCAGCAGATCCGGGCGAAATTTAGCGGGAGGAGACAATGAGCAGTTCTTC; CDR3: CASRSGRNLAGGDNEQFF
size: -; V: TRBV9; D: -; J: TRBJ2-7; DNA: TGTGCCAGCAGCCCTCGGACAGCGAGCTCCTACGAGCAGTACTTC; CDR3: CASSPRTASSYEQYF
size: -; V: TRBV4-3; D: -; J: TRBJ2-7; DNA: TGCGCCAGCAGCCAAGTTGGGGGAGGCTCCTACGAGCAGTACTTC; CDR3: CASSQVGGGSYEQYF
size: once; V: TRBV5-4; D: -; J: TRBJ1-3; DNA: TGTGCCAGCACCCCTACTATCTCTGGAAACACCATATATTTT; CDR3: CASTPTISGNTIYF
size: -; V: TRBV5-4; D: -; J: TRBJ2-1; DNA: TGTGCCAGCAGCTTGGGGGACTTATACAATGAGCAGTTCTTC; CDR3: CASSLGDLYNEQFF
size: once; V: TRBV21-1; D: -; J: TRBJ2-7; DNA: TGTGCCAGCAGCAAAAACCATATTTCGGTGACCGTGGGTTACGAGCAGTACTTC; CDR3: CASSKNHISVTVGYEQYF
size: -; V: TRBV9; D: -; J: TRBJ1-2; DNA: TGTGCCAGCAGCGTAGATACCGTCTATGGCTACACCTTC; CDR3: CASSVDTVYGYTF